A selection of T cell receptor beta chains follows, all from one sample in a study of shared clonotypes between healthy human individuals. Measured with immunoSEQ multiplex PCR; TCRdb has only the in-frame clones, and not every one. This table has 2 million to 3 million clones, under 95% appearing once. The material sequenced was naive CD4+ T cells from PBMCs. These receptors originate from a man aged 18 to 30 in good health. Some clones in this sample may be carry-over from other donors' samples. Both conserved end residues are part of each CDR3. The order of the fields is clone size, D gene, J gene, V gene, CDR3 protein, CDR3 DNA. The D gene is left open where the match is weak. A row's size may be missing; if present it is once, few, many or a size class.

clone size: once; D gene: TRBD2; J gene: TRBJ2-3; V gene: TRBV7-7; CDR3 protein: CASSLSPTSGAGSGTQYF; CDR3 DNA: TGTGCCAGCAGCTTATCCCCGACTAGCGGGGCTGGCTCGGGTACGCAGTATTTT
clone size: NA; D gene: NA; J gene: TRBJ2-1; V gene: TRBV4-1; CDR3 protein: CASSQDSGTYNEQFF; CDR3 DNA: TGCGCCAGCAGCCAAGATTCCGGAACCTACAATGAGCAGTTCTTC
clone size: NA; D gene: NA; J gene: TRBJ2-4; V gene: TRBV28; CDR3 protein: CASSLEGRGAKNIQYF; CDR3 DNA: TGTGCCAGCTCACTGGAGGGGCGCGGGGCCAAAAACATTCAGTACTTC
clone size: NA; D gene: NA; J gene: TRBJ1-4; V gene: TRBV10-3; CDR3 protein: CAISEGPRDEEKLFF; CDR3 DNA: TGTGCCATCAGTGAAGGGCCCAGGGACGAGGAAAAACTGTTTTTT
clone size: NA; D gene: NA; J gene: TRBJ2-7; V gene: TRBV27; CDR3 protein: CASSLSPGRPGSYEQYF; CDR3 DNA: TGTGCCAGCAGTTTATCCCCGGGACGACCCGGCTCCTACGAGCAGTACTTC
clone size: once; D gene: NA; J gene: TRBJ1-2; V gene: TRBV5-4; CDR3 protein: CASSGGGADSDGYTF; CDR3 DNA: TGTGCCAGCAGCGGAGGGGGGGCAGATAGTGATGGCTACACCTTC
clone size: NA; D gene: NA; J gene: TRBJ1-2; V gene: TRBV28; CDR3 protein: CASRPQGYYGYTF; CDR3 DNA: TGTGCCAGCAGACCGCAGGGTTACTATGGCTACACCTTC
clone size: NA; D gene: TRBD2; J gene: TRBJ2-7; V gene: TRBV4-2; CDR3 protein: CASSQRLAGSAIYITEQYF; CDR3 DNA: TGTGCCAGCAGCCAACGACTAGCGGGATCAGCTATCTACATCACCGAGCAGTACTTC
clone size: NA; D gene: NA; J gene: TRBJ2-5; V gene: TRBV7-2; CDR3 protein: CASSLIGETQYF; CDR3 DNA: TGTGCCAGCAGCTTAATAGGGGAGACCCAGTACTTC
clone size: NA; D gene: TRBD2; J gene: TRBJ2-7; V gene: TRBV5-1; CDR3 protein: CASSLAGRTSGKSSYEQYF; CDR3 DNA: TGCGCCAGCAGCCTAGCAGGGAGGACTAGCGGGAAGAGCTCCTACGAGCAGTACTTC
clone size: NA; D gene: NA; J gene: TRBJ2-3; V gene: TRBV21-1; CDR3 protein: CASSATSGATDTQYF; CDR3 DNA: TGTGCCAGCAGCGCCACTAGCGGCGCCACAGATACGCAGTATTTT
clone size: NA; D gene: NA; J gene: TRBJ2-7; V gene: TRBV7-2; CDR3 protein: CASSLGRTTDEQYF; CDR3 DNA: TGTGCCAGCAGCTTAGGACGGACAACAGACGAGCAGTACTTC
clone size: once; D gene: NA; J gene: TRBJ2-1; V gene: TRBV27; CDR3 protein: CASSLRGLGQFF; CDR3 DNA: TGTGCCAGCAGTTTACGGGGGTTGGGGCAGTTCTTC
clone size: NA; D gene: TRBD1; J gene: TRBJ2-1; V gene: TRBV10-3; CDR3 protein: CAISPDRASYNEQFF; CDR3 DNA: TGTGCCATCAGTCCGGACAGGGCCTCCTACAATGAGCAGTTCTTC
clone size: NA; D gene: NA; J gene: TRBJ1-1; V gene: TRBV7-3; CDR3 protein: CASSSGANTEAFF; CDR3 DNA: TGTGCCAGCAGCTCGGGAGCAAACACTGAAGCTTTCTTT